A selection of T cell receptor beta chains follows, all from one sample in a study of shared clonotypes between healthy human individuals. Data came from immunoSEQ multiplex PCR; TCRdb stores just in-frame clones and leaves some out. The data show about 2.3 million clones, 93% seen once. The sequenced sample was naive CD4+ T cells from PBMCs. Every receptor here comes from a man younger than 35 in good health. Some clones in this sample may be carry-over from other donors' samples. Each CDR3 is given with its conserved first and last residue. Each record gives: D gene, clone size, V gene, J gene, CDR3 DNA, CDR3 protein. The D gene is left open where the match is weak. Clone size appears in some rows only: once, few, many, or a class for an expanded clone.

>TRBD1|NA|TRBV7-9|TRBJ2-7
TGTGCCAGCAGCTCGCAGGGGGCAATCTACGAGCAGTACTTC
CASSSQGAIYEQYF
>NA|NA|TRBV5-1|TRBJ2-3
TGCGCCAGCAGCTTGAGTGGGGAGGATACGCAGTATTTT
CASSLSGEDTQYF
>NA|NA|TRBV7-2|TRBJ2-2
TGTGCCAGCAGCTCCGACTTGAACACCGGGGAGCTGTTTTTT
CASSSDLNTGELFF
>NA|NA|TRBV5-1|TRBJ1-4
TGCGCCAGCAGCTTGAATGGGAGTCCAACTAATGAAAAACTGTTTTTT
CASSLNGSPTNEKLFF
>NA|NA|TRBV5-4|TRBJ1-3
TGTGCCAGCAGCGAAACAGGAAGACCCTCTGGAAACACCATATATTTT
CASSETGRPSGNTIYF
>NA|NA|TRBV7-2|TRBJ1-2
TGTGCCAGCAGCTTAGAGTCAACAGGCTTTAACTATGGCTACACCTTC
CASSLESTGFNYGYTF
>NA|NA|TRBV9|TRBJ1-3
TGTGCCAGCAGCTTCGACCCCCAGGGCTGGGACACCATATATTTT
CASSFDPQGWDTIYF
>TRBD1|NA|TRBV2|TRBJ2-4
TGTGCCAGCAGTCCCGACAGGGCTCAGGACATTCAGTACTTC
CASSPDRAQDIQYF
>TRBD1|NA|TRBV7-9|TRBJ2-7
TGTGCCAGCAGCTCGCAGACAGGGCCGGGTCGGGAGCAGTACTTC
CASSSQTGPGREQYF
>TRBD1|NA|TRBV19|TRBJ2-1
TGTGCCAGTAGTATATGGGGACAGGGGAGGAATGAGCAGTTCTTC
CASSIWGQGRNEQFF
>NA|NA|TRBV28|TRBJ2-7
TGTGCCAGCAGCCCCTGGGTGGAGCGATCCTACGAGCAGTACTTC
CASSPWVERSYEQYF
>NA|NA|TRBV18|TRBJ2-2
TGTGCCAGCTCTCCTGGACCAGAAGGAGCCGGGGAGCTGTTTTTT
CASSPGPEGAGELFF
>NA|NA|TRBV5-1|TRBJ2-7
TGCGCCAGCAGCTTGGGGGCCGCGGGGTACGAGCAGTACTTC
CASSLGAAGYEQYF
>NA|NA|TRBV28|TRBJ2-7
TGTGCCAGCAGTTTTTTTGGGCAGGGGGGTTACGAGCAGTACTTC
CASSFFGQGGYEQYF
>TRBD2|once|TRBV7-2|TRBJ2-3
TGTGCCAGCAGCTTATTCGGGACTAGCGGCACAGATACGCAGTATTTT
CASSLFGTSGTDTQYF
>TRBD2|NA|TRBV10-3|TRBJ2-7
TGTGCCATCAGGGATAGCGGGAAGGACGAGCAGTACTTC
CAIRDSGKDEQYF
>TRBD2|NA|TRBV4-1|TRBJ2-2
TGCGCCAGCAGCCAAGAGAGGGGACTAGTAGCCACCGGGGAGCTGTTTTTT
CASSQERGLVATGELFF
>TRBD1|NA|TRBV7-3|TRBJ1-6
TGTGCCAGCAGCTCCGGGACAGATTCACCCCTCCACTTT
CASSSGTDSPLHF
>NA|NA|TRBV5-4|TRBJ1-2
TGTGCCAGCAGCTTTACAGGTCGTTTCAACTATGGCTACACCTTC
CASSFTGRFNYGYTF
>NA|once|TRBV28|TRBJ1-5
TGTGCCAGCAGTAGTGTCGGGGGTCAGCCCCAGCATTTT
CASSSVGGQPQHF
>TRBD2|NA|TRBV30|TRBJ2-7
TGTGCCTGGAGTCTGGGACTAGCGGTACCTCAGTACTTC
CAWSLGLAVPQYF
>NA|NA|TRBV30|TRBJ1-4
TGTGCCTGGAGTGGGCAGGTTGCAACTAATGAAAAACTGTTTTTT
CAWSGQVATNEKLFF
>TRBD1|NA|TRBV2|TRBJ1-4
TGTGCCAGCGGCGGGACAGTAGTTAATGAAAAACTGTTTTTT
CASGGTVVNEKLFF
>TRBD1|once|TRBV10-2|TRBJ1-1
TGCGCCAGCAGTCCAGCGACAGGGTCGAACACTGAAGCTTTCTTT
CASSPATGSNTEAFF
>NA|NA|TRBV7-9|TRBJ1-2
TGTGCCAGCAGCTCCCGGACCGGTACAGAGATGTACTATGGCTACACCTTC
CASSSRTGTEMYYGYTF
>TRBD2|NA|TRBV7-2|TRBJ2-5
TGTGCCAGCAACGCGGGAGGGCCGAAGACCCAGTACTTC
CASNAGGPKTQYF
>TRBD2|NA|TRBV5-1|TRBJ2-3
TGCGCCAGCAGCGGAGGTTTACTAGCGGGCACAGATACGCAGTATTTT
CASSGGLLAGTDTQYF
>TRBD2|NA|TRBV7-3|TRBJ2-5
TGTGCCAGCAGCTTAGCTAGCGGGGAGGAGACCCAGTACTTC
CASSLASGEETQYF
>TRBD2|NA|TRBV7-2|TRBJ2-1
TGTGCCAGCAGCCTCGGACTAGCGGGATACAATGAGCAGTTCTTC
CASSLGLAGYNEQFF
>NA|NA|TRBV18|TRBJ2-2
TGTGCCAGCTCACCGGTCGACACCGGGGAGCTGTTTTTT
CASSPVDTGELFF
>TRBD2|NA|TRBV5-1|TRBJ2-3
TGCGCCAGCAGCTTGGGGGACTACCACACAGATACGCAGTATTTT
CASSLGDYHTDTQYF
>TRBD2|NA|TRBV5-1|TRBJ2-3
TGCGCCAGCAGCTTCTGGGGGAGCGGGAGTTCTGATACGCAGTATTTT
CASSFWGSGSSDTQYF
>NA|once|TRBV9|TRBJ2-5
TGTGCCAGCAGCGAGCGCTCAAGTACCACTGGCGAGACCCAGTACTTC
CASSERSSTTGETQYF
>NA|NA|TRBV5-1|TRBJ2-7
TGCGCCAGCAGCTTACAGGGAGGGTACGAGCAGTACTTC
CASSLQGGYEQYF
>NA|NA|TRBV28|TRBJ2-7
TGTGCCAGCAGCCAGGGGTTATTTGTCATGGAGCAGTACTTC
CASSQGLFVMEQYF
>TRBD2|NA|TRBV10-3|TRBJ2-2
TGTGCCACCTCCGGGACTAGCCCGGGGACCGGGGAGCTGTTTTTT
CATSGTSPGTGELFF
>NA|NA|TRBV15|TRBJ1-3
TGTGCCACCAGCAGAGGGGGGGATTCTGGAAACACCATATATTTT
CATSRGGDSGNTIYF
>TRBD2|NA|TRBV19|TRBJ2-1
TGTGCCAGTAGTATCACTAGCGGGCTACATGAGCAGTTCTTC
CASSITSGLHEQFF